This T cell receptor (beta chain) stems from a study of T cell responses to AZD1222 COVID-19 vaccine (dated by TCRdb to about 2021). Some background on the complete study: AZD1222 recipients given second doses at about 4 weeks or at about 12 weeks were pooled, since spike-specific TCR depth and breadth were not found to differ between the two schedules. TCR sequencing covered 233 trial participants: 200 to 210 given two doses of AZD1222 and about 26 given two doses of MenACWY control vaccine. Trial participants were enrolled by age into 18-55, 56-69 and 70-plus year subgroups, with 148, 28 and 57 TCR-sequenced participants respectively. Paper-wide results and their limitations: The vaccine-associated CD4 TCRs covered the entire spike protein, and the dominant responses fell in regions 160-218 and 743-854. A significant rise in spike-specific TCR breadth and depth was observed after two AZD1222 doses relative to day 0 and relative to MenACWY recipients. Epitopes outside the regions mutated in the B.1.351 and B.1.1.7 variants were reportedly recognized by nearly half of the unique spike-specific TCRs. Participants were mostly white British and included more females than males, and it was suggested by the authors that clonal diversity may have been underestimated. No day 14 peak-response samples were available, so repertoires were characterized only after the peak T cell response. Only a handful of AZD1222 recipients were SARS-CoV-2 seropositive at baseline, limiting conclusions about previously exposed vaccinees. The 56-69-year group was small, and its depth increase did not reach significance, likely because of low power.

What the time point label conveys for this sample: baseline before first vaccination. Vaccinee samples came from UK trials COV001 and COV002, including a single-blind randomized controlled phase 2/3 trial of AZD1222 (ChAdOx1 nCoV-19) in healthy adults. For TCRbeta chain sequencing, PBMC samples from trial participants were taken at day 0 and at day 28 after the second dose. The cysteine opens and the phenylalanine closes a CDR3 of 16 amino acids. The retained sequence is limited to the CDR3, 48 bases, with the frame set at the first base. V and J are truncated by 5 bases and 3 bases respectively, leaving an intervening sequence of 17 bases. Based on the germline V gene, the CDR1 and CDR2 sequences are SGHRS and YFSETQ. Of note for this clone: What this receptor recognizes is not known. Nothing much larger sits one base from this clone, and base qualities are not available.

The CDR3 regions of human TCRbeta chains were analyzed by immunosequencing. On the study's bioinformatics: Repertoire TCRs were checked for matches against a reference library of SARS-CoV-2-specific TCRs that had been generated using the MIRA antigen-specificity platform. Breadth was defined as the fraction of unique TCRs that were SARS-CoV-2-associated, and depth was defined as the fraction of total T cells that were SARS-CoV-2-associated. Each spike-specific TCR was assigned to its reactive spike region and to a CD4 or CD8 class using the MIRA data. Log10-transformed breadth and depth values were compared by one-way ANOVA with Sidak's multiple comparisons tests. The table comes from immuneACCESS by way of TCRdb, which keeps in-frame sequences with V and J called. Part of the clones is missing from these tables; in studies checked, under half for an unresolved V gene and the rest for unknown reasons. That table gives V, J and clone size, and the DNA gave D and trimming. The sample has fewer than 150,000 clones on record, about four fifths of them singletons. Together, the top ten hold approximately 4% of the sample.

This clonotype originated in an adult in good health. In this chain, TRBV5-1 is recombined with TRBJ1-4; the D gene remains uncertain. The starting material was peripheral blood, obtained on day 0 of AZD1222 vaccination. The sequence in DNA is TGCGCCAGCAGACCAGGAGGAGGGTATCCTAATGAAAAACTGTTTTTT. The translation is CASRPGGGYPNEKLFF.